What follows are 3 T cell receptor beta chains derived from one specimen sequenced in a study of immune evolution from preneoplasia to lung adenocarcinoma. Generated by immunoSEQ multiplex PCR, the TCRdb table keeps only in-frame clones and is missing some. The sample shows 4,500 to 6,500 clones, roughly 77% of them seen only once. The sequenced sample was FFPE normal lung tissue adjacent to the tumor. Receptors were obtained from a person aged 50-75 years with lung adenocarcinoma.

On this clone: The junction shows a germline mismatch at one end, possibly a read error. This chain's CDR3 is CASSQETNTEAFF. CDR3 DNA: TGCGCCAGTAGCCAGGAGACGAACACTGAAGCTTTCTTT. The chain recombines TRBV4-1 with TRBJ1-1; D is unclear. The CDR3 contains 13 residues. CDR1 MGHRA and CDR2 YSYEKL come from the germline V gene.

V usage is TRBV19 and J usage is TRBJ1-1; D is unclear. Germline CDR1 and CDR2: LNHDA and SQIVND (reference sequence). Trimming stripped 6 bases from V and 3 bases from J, with 8 bases between. The CDR3 covers 12 residues. CDR3 DNA sequence: TGTGCCAGTAGAGACATAGACACTGAAGCTTTCTTT. Translation: CASRDIDTEAFF.

This clone was detected once. The CDR3 loop reads CASSLDPGELFF. The CDR3 DNA sequence: TGTGCCAGCAGCTTAGACCCCGGGGAGCTGTTTTTT. V is TRBV11-3 and J is TRBJ2-2; D unclear. V lost 0 bases to trimming and J lost 6 bases, with 2 bases between them. The CDR3 is 12 residues long. Germline V gives CDR1 SGHNT, CDR2 YENEEA.